These 14 T cell receptor beta chains originate from one sample sequenced in a study of graft-versus-host responses after intestinal transplantation. Sequencing was performed with immunoSEQ multiplex PCR; in TCRdb, only in-frame clones are kept and a portion is missing. The sample yields about 47,000 clones, roughly 94% seen once. The specimen comprised PBMCs, sampled roughly 51 weeks after intestinal transplant. The receptors here all came from a human patient who received an intestinal transplant, so some T cells may come from the graft donor.

The genes are TRBV27 and TRBJ1-1, with a possible D match to TRBD1 (6 bases). Trimming removed 4 bases from V and 11 bases from J, with 17 bases in between. CDR1 and CDR2 from the germline V gene are MNHEY and SMNVEV (reference sequence). The CDR3 runs to 13 residues. The CDR3 reads CASSSADRRGAFF. CDR3 DNA: TGTGCCAGCAGTTCCGCCGACAGGCGAGGGGCTTTCTTT.

The chain links TRBV4-2 to TRBJ1-5; no clear D gene. Germline-derived CDR1 and CDR2 are LGHNA and YNFKEQ. V lost 1 base and J lost 5, with 9 bases in between. This CDR3 has 14 amino acids. CDR3 sequence reads: CASSQVGVHQPQHF. The CDR3, as DNA: TGTGCCAGCAGCCAAGTCGGGGTACATCAGCCCCAGCATTTT.

The chain recombines TRBV4-1 with TRBJ2-7, with a weak D call TRBD1 (5 bases). The CDR3 is 15 residues long. V gave up 0 bases and J gave up 3 bases, with 12 bases separating them. Per germline, CDR1 MGHRA and CDR2 YSYEKL. The CDR3 coding sequence is TGCGCCAGCAGCCAAGAGCCCCGGACAAGCTACGAGCAGTACTTC. This encodes CASSQEPRTSYEQYF.

This clone occurred a few times. This chain links TRBV18 with TRBJ1-4; D perhaps matches TRBD1 (5 bases). The CDR3 sequence is 17 residues long. Germline loops: CDR1 KGHSH, CDR2 LQKENI. V lost 5 bases to trimming and J lost 1 base, with 17 bases between them. The CDR3 region is CASSSSDSAGTNEKLFF. The DNA of the CDR3 is TGTGCCAGCTCATCCTCTGACAGTGCTGGAACTAATGAAAAACTGTTTTTT.

This rearrangement joins TRBV9 to TRBJ2-2, with D uncertain. Trimming took off 1 base at V and 7 bases at J, with 11 bases between the two ends. This CDR3 has 14 residues. Germline assignment: CDR1 SGDLS and CDR2 YYNGEE. CDR3 residues: CASSVRGPDGELFF. As DNA, the CDR3 is TGTGCCAGCAGCGTACGTGGACCCGACGGGGAGCTGTTTTTT.

This chain links TRBV27 with TRBJ1-2; D is possibly TRBD1 (6 bases). Germline CDR1 is MNHEY and CDR2 is SMNVEV (reference sequence). Trimming stripped 5 bases from V and 5 bases from J, with 12 bases between. The CDR3 spans 13 residues. CDR3 nucleotide sequence: TGTGCCAGCAGTGGACAGAGTAGTTATGGCTACACCTTC. Protein sequence: CASSGQSSYGYTF.

The chain is built from TRBV9 and TRBJ1-3, with TRBD1 as a possible D gene (5 bases). The CDR3 has 14 residues. Germline V gene sequence: CDR1 SGDLS, CDR2 YYNGEE. Deletions cut 0 bases from V and 6 bases from J, with 10 bases between. CDR3 sequence reads: CASSVGDSPNTIYF. The CDR3 bases are TGTGCCAGCAGCGTAGGTGACAGCCCAAACACCATATATTTT.

This chain connects TRBV2 to TRBJ1-2, with no clear D. V was pared by 6 bases and J by 4 bases, with 18 bases between. This CDR3 is 15 amino acids long. The germline V gene encodes CDR1 SNHLY and CDR2 FYNNEI. The CDR3 bases are TGTGCCAGCAGGGTACTTTTTGGGGTCGGCTATGGCTACACCTTC. The encoded protein is CASRVLFGVGYGYTF.

This clone was seen only once. The chain is built from TRBV7-9 and TRBJ1-1, with D unclear. Germline loops: CDR1 SEHNR, CDR2 FQNEAQ (reference sequence). V lost 1 base, J lost 5 bases, and 14 bases lay in between. The CDR3 is 15 amino acids. CDR3 region: CASSLVRSNKTEAFF. The CDR3 DNA is TGTGCCAGCAGCTTAGTCCGGTCTAACAAGACTGAAGCTTTCTTT.

The chain recombines TRBV10-1 with TRBJ2-7; 11 bases map to TRBD2. V lost 3 bases and J lost 5; bases outside the gene matches: 3. CDR3 length: 14 residues. The germline V gene encodes CDR1 WNHNN and CDR2 SYGVQD (reference sequence). CDR3 in amino acids: CASSDLLAGDEQYF. CDR3 coding DNA: TGCGCCAGCAGTGATTTACTAGCGGGAGACGAGCAGTACTTC.

This chain connects TRBV18 to TRBJ2-7; 10 bases align to TRBD1. Germline CDR1 is KGHSH and CDR2 is LQKENI. The ends lost 9 bases at V and 5 bases at J; junction bases unmatched: 13. The CDR3 loop spans 15 amino acids. This CDR3 reads CARHQTPGQGNEQYF. DNA for the CDR3: TGTGCCAGACACCAAACCCCGGGACAGGGGAACGAGCAGTACTTC.

The rearrangement uses TRBV7-9 and TRBJ1-1; 7 positions agree with TRBD1. J was trimmed by 6 bases and V by 5 bases; bases with no gene match: 9. Germline CDR1 is SEHNR and CDR2 is FQNEAQ (reference sequence). The CDR3 totals 14 residues. The CDR3 DNA reads as TGTGCCAGCAGCCAAGTGACAGGGTTACCTGAAGCTTTCTTT. The encoded protein is CASSQVTGLPEAFF.

The V gene is TRBV9, the J gene TRBJ1-1; unclear D gene. Germline V gene lookup returns CDR1 SGDLS and CDR2 YYNGEE. The CDR3 is made up of 13 amino acids. V was cut by 0 bases and J by 3 bases, with 6 bases left in between. CDR3 DNA sequence: TGTGCCAGCAGCGTAGCGACTTACACTGAAGCTTTCTTT. Amino acids: CASSVATYTEAFF.

This chain links TRBV6-1 with TRBJ2-7; 11 bases map to TRBD1. The CDR3 covers 15 residues. V lost 4 bases, J lost 4 bases, and 6 bases stayed unmatched. Looked up from germline, CDR1 is MNHNS and CDR2 is SASEGT. CDR3 nucleotides: TGTGCCAGCAGTGTAGGGACAGGGGGTAGATACGAGCAGTACTTC. This codes for CASSVGTGGRYEQYF.